One sample yielded the 10 T cell receptor beta chains listed below, sequenced in a study of blood T cell repertoires in COVID-19. The data were produced by immunoSEQ multiplex PCR, yet TCRdb's version contains in-frame clones alone and is incomplete. The top ten clones hold just under 30% of a sample with about 120,000 clones, about 90% of them seen once. The sample taken for sequencing was peripheral blood. The source of these receptors is a woman aged 70-85 years with acute or convalescent COVID-19.

The chain recombines TRBV28 with TRBJ2-3; D may be TRBD1 (5 bases). The CDR3 loop spans 13 amino acids. V was trimmed by 4 bases and J by 5 bases, leaving 10 bases between them. The germline V gene has CDR1 MDHEN and CDR2 SYDVKM. The CDR3 loop is CASSSPDRDTQYF. CDR3 sequence (DNA): TGTGCCAGCAGTTCACCCGACAGAGATACGCAGTATTTT.

The genes are TRBV7-9 and TRBJ1-5, with D possibly being TRBD1 (6 bases). The CDR3 has 14 residues. V shed 4 bases and J shed 0 bases, with 7 bases lying between them. CDR1 and CDR2 (germline): SEHNR, FQNEAQ (reference sequence). CDR3 residues: CASSWTDSNQPQHF. The CDR3 nucleotides read TGTGCCAGCAGCTGGACAGATAGCAATCAGCCCCAGCATTTT.

The J gene is TRBJ2-5, the V gene TRBV5-4; D gene ambiguous. CDR1 and CDR2 (germline): SGHNT, YYREEE (reference sequence). The CDR3 consists of 14 residues. The ends were cut back, 0 bases at V and 2 bases at J, with 8 bases in the middle. CDR3 sequence (DNA): TGTGCCAGCAGCTTGGGGCAGGATCAAGAGACCCAGTACTTC. Its protein is CASSLGQDQETQYF.

This clone has a handful of counts. The sample holds other DNA sequences that translate to the same CDR3. The chain is built from TRBV3-1 (or the pseudogene TRBV3-2) and TRBJ1-5; no firm D call. Trimming stripped 3 bases from V and 6 bases from J, with 6 bases between. This CDR3 region has 12 residues. Germline V gene lookup returns CDR1 LGHDT and CDR2 YNNKEL (reference sequence). In DNA form, the CDR3 reads TGTGCCAGCAGCCAGGGCCCTCAGCCCCAGCATTTT. It translates to CASSQGPQPQHF.

This clone was counted only a few times. The chain combines TRBV6-4 with TRBJ1-5; 8 bases agree with TRBD1. Germline-derived CDR1 and CDR2 are MRHNA and SNTAGT. V gave up 4 bases and J gave up 3 bases; unmatched junction bases: 11. CDR3 size: 17 residues. Written as DNA, the CDR3 is TGTGCCAGCAGTGGGGGAGACAGGGGATTTGACAATCAGCCCCAGCATTTT. Its protein is CASSGGDRGFDNQPQHF.

This clone was recorded only once. The rearrangement uses TRBV5-1 and TRBJ2-3; a weak D match, TRBD2 (6 bases). V was clipped by 4 bases and J by 3 bases, with 18 bases between them. Germline assignment: CDR1 SGHRS and CDR2 YFSETQ. This CDR3 has 16 residues. CDR3: CASSPLTRSSTDTQYF. In DNA form, the CDR3 reads TGCGCCAGCAGCCCGCTGACTAGGAGCTCAACAGATACGCAGTATTTT.

The rearrangement joins TRBV2 to TRBJ2-7; 13 nucleotides line up with TRBD2. The junction had 8 bases not matched to a gene; V was cut back by 6 bases and J by 3 bases. Germline CDR1 is SNHLY and CDR2 is FYNNEI. The CDR3 has 16 amino acids. This chain's CDR3 is CASSPPTSGGGYEQYF. DNA for the CDR3: TGTGCCAGCAGCCCCCCAACTAGCGGGGGGGGCTACGAGCAGTACTTC.

This clone was found once. The rearrangement joins TRBV3-1 (or the pseudogene TRBV3-2) to TRBJ1-2; 9 bases fit TRBD1. J gave up 4 bases and V 4 bases, and 4 bases lay outside the gene matches. Germline CDR1 LGHDT, CDR2 YNNKEL (reference sequence). The CDR3 sequence is 14 residues long. The CDR3 DNA sequence: TGTGCCAGCAGCCGCACAGGGGGCGGCTATGGCTACACCTTC. This translates into CASSRTGGGYGYTF.

This chain connects TRBV7-6 to TRBJ2-1; the D gene is possibly TRBD2 (6 bases). V was shortened by 1 base and J by 7 bases, with 17 bases between the two germline ends. Germline CDR1 SGHVS, CDR2 FNYEAQ. The CDR3 extends over 16 amino acids. In DNA, the CDR3 is TGTGCCAGCAGCTTAGTCCCCGGCGGGGTGGGGAATGAGCAGTTCTTC. This codes for CASSLVPGGVGNEQFF.

This sequence joins TRBV11-1 and TRBJ1-6, with D possibly being TRBD1 (6 bases). Between the trimmed V and J ends, which lost 4 bases and 7 bases, there was a span of 11 bases. Germline loops: CDR1 SGHAT, CDR2 FQDESV (reference sequence). The CDR3 loop spans 14 amino acids. This CDR3 reads CASSSAGGNSPLHF. The CDR3 region has the DNA TGTGCCAGCAGCTCCGCGGGGGGCAATTCACCCCTCCACTTT.